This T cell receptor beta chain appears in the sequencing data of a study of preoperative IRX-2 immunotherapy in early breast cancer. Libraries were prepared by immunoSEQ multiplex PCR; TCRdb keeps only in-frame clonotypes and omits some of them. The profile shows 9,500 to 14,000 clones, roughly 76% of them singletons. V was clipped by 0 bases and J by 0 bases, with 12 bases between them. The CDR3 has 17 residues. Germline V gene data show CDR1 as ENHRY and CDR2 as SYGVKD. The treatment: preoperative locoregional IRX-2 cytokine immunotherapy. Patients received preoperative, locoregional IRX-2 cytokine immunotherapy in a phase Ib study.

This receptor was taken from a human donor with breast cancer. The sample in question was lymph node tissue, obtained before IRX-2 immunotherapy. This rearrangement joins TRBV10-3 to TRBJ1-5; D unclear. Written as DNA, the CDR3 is TGTGCCATCAGTGAGTCAGCGAGGGTCGATAGCAATCAGCCCCAGCATTTT. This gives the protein CAISESARVDSNQPQHF.